This TCR beta chain was profiled in a study of cytomegalovirus exposure and HLA in healthy donors. Study-wide findings and caveats: Immune exposure information comprised only CMV serostatus. According to a later analysis, most TCR beta chains associated with CMV appeared HLA-restricted. The authors assumed roughly uniform sequencing depth across donors for presence/absence analyses.

In its sample, this clone was seen a few times. Its specificity is unknown. V was clipped by 1 base and J by 6 bases, with 7 bases between them. This CDR3 is 13 amino acids long. Germline CDR1 and CDR2: SGHNT and YENEEA. In the PCR, 60 Vbeta and 13 Jbeta primers were used. Clones were sequenced by immunoSEQ multiplex PCR, and TCRdb holds only the in-frame ones, with some missing. The data show about 150,000 clones, about a tenth seen once. This cohort consisted of healthy bone marrow donors. J is TRBJ2-1 and V is TRBV11-3, with D hard to call. The sequence came from a male donor in good health and CMV-seronegative. Sequencing was carried out using PBMCs. The CDR3 sequence: CASSLGHGNEQFF. The CDR3 DNA sequence: TGTGCCAGCAGCTTAGGTCACGGCAATGAGCAGTTCTTC.